One T cell receptor (beta chain) is described in this entry. This sample is drawn from a study of T-cell reconstitution after alpha-beta-depleted transplantation in children. The CDR3 runs 17 residues. Looked up from germline, CDR1 is MRHNA and CDR2 is SNTAGT. Germline trimming cut 4 bases from V and 2 bases from J; bases unmatched to any gene: 14. Unique molecular identifiers were used in preparing the TCRbeta library. TCRdb re-called the PCR reads with MiXCR, one entry per CDR3 protein. The sample has about 420,000 distinct CDR3 sequences; roughly a tenth are singletons. The clonotype originates from a human donor who donated a stem cell graft to a child with acute myeloid leukemia. Sequenced material: PBMCs from the stem cell graft donor, taken from the stem cell graft. The chain uses TRBV6-4 and TRBJ2-7, with 7 bases aligning to TRBD1. CDR3 amino acids: CASSGEMTGMLTYEQYF. The CDR3 nucleotides read TGTGCCAGCAGTGGGGAGATGACAGGGATGTTGACCTACGAGCAGTACTTC.